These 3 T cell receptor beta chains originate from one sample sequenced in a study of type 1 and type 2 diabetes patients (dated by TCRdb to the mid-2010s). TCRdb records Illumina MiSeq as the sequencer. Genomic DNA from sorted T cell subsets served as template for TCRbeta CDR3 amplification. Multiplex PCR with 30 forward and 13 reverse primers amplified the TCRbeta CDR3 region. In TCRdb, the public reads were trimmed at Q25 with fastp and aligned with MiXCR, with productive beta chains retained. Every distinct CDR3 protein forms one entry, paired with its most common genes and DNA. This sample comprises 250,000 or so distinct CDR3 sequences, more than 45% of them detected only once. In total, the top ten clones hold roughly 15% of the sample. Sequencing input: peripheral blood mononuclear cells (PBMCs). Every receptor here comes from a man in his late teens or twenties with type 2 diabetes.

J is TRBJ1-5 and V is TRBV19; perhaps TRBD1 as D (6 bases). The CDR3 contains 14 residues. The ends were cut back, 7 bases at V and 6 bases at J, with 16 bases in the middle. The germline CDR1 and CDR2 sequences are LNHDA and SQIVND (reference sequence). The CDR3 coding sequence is TGTGCCAGTAATCCGGACAGATCACGTCAGCCCCAGCATTTT. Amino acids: CASNPDRSRQPQHF. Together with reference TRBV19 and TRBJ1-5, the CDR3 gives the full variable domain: DGGITQSPKYLFRKEGQNVTLSCEQNLNHDAMYWYRQDPGQGLRLIYYSQIVNDFQKGDIAEGYSVSREKKESFPLTVTSAQKNPTAFYLCASNPDRSRQPQHFGDGTRLSIL.

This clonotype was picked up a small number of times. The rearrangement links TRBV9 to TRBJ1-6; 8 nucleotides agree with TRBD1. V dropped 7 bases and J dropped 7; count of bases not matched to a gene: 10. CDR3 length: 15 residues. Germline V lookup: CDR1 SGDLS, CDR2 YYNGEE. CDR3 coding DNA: TGTGCCAGCGCACAGGGGGGTTCTATGAATTCACCCCTCCACTTT. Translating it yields CASAQGGSMNSPLHF.

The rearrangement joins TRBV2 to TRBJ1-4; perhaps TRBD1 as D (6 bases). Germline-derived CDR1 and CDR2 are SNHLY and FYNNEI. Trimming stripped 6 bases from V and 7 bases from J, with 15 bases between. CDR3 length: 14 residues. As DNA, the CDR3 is TGTGCCAGCAGCCAACAGGGCTCGGGTGAAAAACTGTTTTTT. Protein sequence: CASSQQGSGEKLFF.